This TCR beta chain was captured by sequencing in a study of Graves' ophthalmopathy and Graves' hyperthyroidism (dated by TCRdb to the late 2010s). For the study in its entirety: Peripheral blood samples were taken at the time of initial diagnosis, before any treatment was given. The study used signatures of the TCR beta repertoire to tell Graves' ophthalmopathy apart from Graves' hyperthyroidism and to predict which patients would progress to ophthalmopathy. In total, under 150 blood samples were TCR-sequenced: 43 ophthalmopathy, under 80 hyperthyroidism and roughly 17 hyperthyroidism-to-ophthalmopathy patients. To explore V-J signatures that distinguish ophthalmopathy from hyperthyroidism, a discovery set of about a hundred patients was enrolled, made up of over 40 with ophthalmopathy and around 57 with stable hyperthyroidism. For independent validation, a separate cohort was made up of around 18 hyperthyroidism patients plus 17 patients who later progressed from hyperthyroidism to ophthalmopathy. In over five hyperthyroidism patients, the T-cell repertoires found in thyroid tissue were compared with those found in blood. Following sampling, methimazole starting at 30 mg daily was administered to hyperthyroidism patients, and high-dose intravenous methylprednisolone was administered to ophthalmopathy patients.

Overall study outcomes, separate from this receptor: In cross-validation, the 13-signature model distinguished ophthalmopathy from stable hyperthyroidism with approximately 88% sensitivity and roughly 81% specificity, and in the test set the corresponding values were roughly 80% and 76%. In validation, the model predicted ophthalmopathy progression with over 60% sensitivity and 72.22% specificity; approximately 12 predicted patients were CT-confirmed with GO in a median of approximately 6.2 months. Sample size was not statistically predetermined, and group allocation was not concealed from the investigators. Most expanded thyroid clonotypes with a frequency above 0.001 also appeared in blood, which suggests that blood repertoires may reflect the immune response in the thyroid.

Based on the germline V gene, the CDR1 and CDR2 sequences are SGHVS and FQNEAQ. There are 16 amino acids in the CDR3, from cysteine to phenylalanine inclusive. Only the CDR3 region is kept as DNA, spanning 48 bases read in frame from base 1. V was cut back by 0 bases and J by 7 bases, leaving a gap of 19 bases between them. This clonotype was counted at least ten times. Its antigen is still unknown. Base qualities are not recorded, but no much larger clone differs from it by a single base. Patients with ophthalmopathy had moderately to severely active disease, with a Clinical Activity Score of 3 or more, a NOSPECS grade of 4 or more, and a disease duration of less than 3 months. Patients were excluded if they had other autoimmune diseases, uncontrolled infections, pregnancy or lactation. Diagnosis was based on clinical symptoms, serum thyroxine, TRAb, thyroid ultrasound and orbital computed tomography. Using Ficoll-Paque density gradient centrifugation, PBMCs were isolated from 9.5 to 10 ml of fresh peripheral blood. Trizol reagent was used to extract the total RNA, and its quality was then checked on an Agilent 2100 Bioanalyzer.

For repertoire sequencing, TCR beta CDR3 regions were amplified from RNA transcripts. The first round was an RT-PCR using HTBI primers with the Qiagen OneStep RT-PCR kit, and this first round was followed by a second-round multiplex PCR, then size selection and purification. The libraries underwent paired-end sequencing with 100 bp reads on an Illumina HiSeq2000. For the original study's pipeline: Reads were processed with SOAPnuke, discarding reads with adapters, uncalled bases, mean Phred below 15, or no exact constant-primer or identifier match. High-quality paired reads were merged with COPE v1.2.5. Each unique nucleotide sequence was defined as a clonotype, and clonotypes were aligned to IMGT TRB V, D and J references with MiTCR v1.1. The analysis was limited to V-J combinations with a frequency above 0.0001, which together covered 98% to 99.2% of repertoires. For each V-J combination, a TCR clonal expansion and chaos score was defined as the ratio of F50 clonal expansion to chaos observed in the TCRdist matrix. Welch's t-statistics and random forest were used to reduce the features to about a dozen V-J combinations, which were then used as input to a naive Bayes classifier. The Morisita-Horn index was used to measure how similar the thyroid and blood repertoires were. The raw public data were reprocessed by TCRdb itself: fastp quality trimming at Q25, MiXCR clonotype calling, in-frame beta chains only. CDR3 protein duplicates are merged, each entry listing the most common genes and DNA. V and J calls and clone size were set by TCRdb, not the authors. This sample has 500,000 to 800,000 distinct CDR3 sequences in its table, and roughly 41% of those were observed once. The top ten clones comprise 3.3% of the sample.

What was sequenced was peripheral blood. The rearranged segments are TRBV7-8 and TRBJ2-7; possibly the D gene is TRBD2, per 6 matching bases. The clonotype comes from an adult man with Graves' ophthalmopathy. The encoded CDR3 is CASSLANGSPSREQYF. The sequence in DNA is TGTGCCAGCAGCTTAGCGAACGGGAGCCCCAGTCGGGAGCAGTACTTC.